The 11 T cell receptor beta chains below come from one sample, sequenced in a study of blood T cells in healthy people across ages. The second PCR ran about 6 to 12 cycles with a sample-barcoded 5' primer and J-beta primers. MiXCR, applied by TCRdb to the 5' RACE reads, yields one record per CDR3 protein. The table has about 1.4 million distinct CDR3 sequences, around 55% seen once. Material: blood. These receptor sequences come from a man aged 18 to 35 in good health.

This chain uses TRBV6-6 with TRBJ2-3; maybe TRBD2 (6 bases). CDR1 and CDR2 (germline): MNHNY, SVGAGI (reference sequence). This CDR3 has 15 amino acids. V was cut by 6 bases and J by 3 bases, with 16 bases left in between. CDR3 residues: CASREVGGYTDTQYF. The CDR3 DNA reads TGTGCCAGCAGGGAAGTGGGGGGATATACAGATACGCAGTATTTT.

CDR3 in amino acids: CSGHGRGSDTQYF. The CDR3, as DNA: TGCAGTGGCCACGGGAGAGGTTCAGATACGCAGTATTTT. The chain has TRBV20-1 and TRBJ2-3; D possibly corresponds to TRBD2 (6 bases). The CDR3 is made up of 13 amino acids. Trimming took off 7 bases at V and 4 bases at J, with 15 bases between the two ends. Per the germline V gene, CDR1 is DFQATT and CDR2 is SNEGSKA (reference sequence).

This clonotype was observed a handful of times. The chain employs TRBV20-1 and TRBJ2-7, with TRBD1 identical over 7 bases. The germline V gene encodes CDR1 DFQATT and CDR2 SNEGSKA (reference sequence). The CDR3 covers 16 residues. The V gene end was trimmed by 0 bases and the J gene end by 4 bases; junction bases not matched to a gene: 12. CDR3 loop: CSARERQGVSPYEQYF. As DNA, the CDR3 is TGCAGTGCTAGAGAGCGACAGGGAGTTTCTCCTTACGAGCAGTACTTC.

This sequence joins TRBV28 and TRBJ1-2, with D hard to call. This CDR3 contains 17 residues. Germline CDR1 is MDHEN and CDR2 is SYDVKM. Trimming left V 6 bases short and J 8 bases short, with 28 bases between. CDR3 coding DNA: TGTGCCAGCAGCACTTCAATACTAGAAAGGCAGCGAGCGGGCTACACCTTC. Its translation is CASSTSILERQRAGYTF.

This clonotype was observed a handful of times. V gene TRBV7-2 combines with J gene TRBJ2-5; no clear D gene. The CDR3 covers 11 residues. Trimming removed 5 bases from V and 9 bases from J, with 10 bases in between. Germline CDR1 SGHTA, CDR2 FQGNSA. CDR3 sequence reads: CASSQMVAQYF. CDR3 DNA: TGTGCCAGCAGCCAGATGGTAGCCCAGTACTTC.

V usage is TRBV5-4 and J usage is TRBJ2-7, with TRBD2 identical over 13 bases. This CDR3 is built from 15 residues. V was pared by 8 bases and J by 0 bases, with 5 bases of the junction left unmatched. CDR1 and CDR2 (germline): SGHNT, YYREEE (reference sequence). This CDR3 reads CASLGLAGDSYEQYF. As DNA, the CDR3 is TGTGCCAGTCTCGGACTAGCGGGAGACTCCTACGAGCAGTACTTC.

This clonotype was counted a few times. At one boundary the junction diverges from the germline segment, which might be a read error. The rearrangement links TRBV29-1 to TRBJ2-7, with TRBD1 matching 7 bases. This CDR3 is built from 15 residues. CDR1 and CDR2 from the germline V gene are SQVTM and ANQGSEA. The CDR3 reads CSVEVADRSSYEQYF. The DNA of the CDR3 is TGCAGCGTGGAAGTCGCGGACAGGAGTTCCTACGAGCAGTACTTC.

This chain links TRBV5-1 with TRBJ2-1; D not resolved. Germline V lookup: CDR1 SGHRS, CDR2 YFSETQ. This CDR3 comprises 16 residues. V gave up 0 bases and J gave up 6 bases, with 16 bases separating them. CDR3 amino acids: CASSLDSQSYSNEQFF. As DNA, the CDR3 is TGCGCCAGCAGCTTGGACAGCCAAAGCTATTCCAATGAGCAGTTCTTC.

This CDR3 reads CATSKDRDRPYYGYTF. CDR3 bases: TGTGCCACCAGCAAGGACCGGGACAGGCCCTACTATGGCTACACCTTC. The gene calls are TRBV15 and TRBJ1-2, with TRBD1 identical over 8 bases. Germline CDR1 LNHNV, CDR2 YYDKDF (reference sequence). Losses at the gene ends were 4 bases for V and 3 bases for J; bases not matched to a gene: 10. CDR3 size: 16 residues.

This clonotype came up a few times. V gene TRBV4-1 combines with J gene TRBJ2-5, with unresolved D. Germline CDR1 is MGHRA and CDR2 is YSYEKL. V shed 2 bases and J shed 1 base, with 11 bases lying between them. The CDR3 has 15 amino acids. CDR3 sequence: CASSQFGRLQETQYF. DNA of the CDR3: TGCGCCAGCAGCCAATTTGGACGGCTCCAAGAGACCCAGTACTTC.

The V gene is TRBV29-1, the J gene TRBJ2-1; 12 bases align to TRBD2. The V segment lost 2 bases and the J segment 9 bases; nucleotides outside the gene matches: 5. The germline CDR1 and CDR2 sequences are SQVTM and ANQGSEA. CDR3 size: 14 residues. CDR3 DNA: TGCAGCGTTGAATTGACTAGCGGGAGAATTGAGCAGTTCTTC. Residues: CSVELTSGRIEQFF.